A selection of T cell receptor beta chains follows, all from one sample in a study of blood T cells in healthy people across ages. TCRdb analysed the 5' RACE reads with MiXCR anew, one entry per CDR3 protein. This sample carries about 1.1 million distinct CDR3 sequences, 35% to 45% of them seen once, and the ten largest clones take over 10%. Sequenced input: blood. These receptors all come from a young man in good health. Both conserved end residues are trimmed from each CDR3. The order of the fields is clone size, V gene, J gene, CDR3 protein. Clone sizes are given selectively: once, few, many, or a class where the clone is expanded.

clone size: few
V gene: TRBV29-1
J gene: TRBJ1-1
CDR3 protein: SVRMNTEAF

clone size: few
V gene: TRBV29-1
J gene: TRBJ1-4
CDR3 protein: SVGFGGKNDEKLF

clone size: NA
V gene: TRBV6-2/TRBV6-3
J gene: TRBJ2-3
CDR3 protein: ASSYGETDTQY

clone size: many
V gene: TRBV5-1
J gene: TRBJ2-3
CDR3 protein: ASSLETGRTDTQY

clone size: few
V gene: TRBV6-5
J gene: TRBJ1-4
CDR3 protein: ASSPQWSTTNEKLF

clone size: NA
V gene: TRBV29-1
J gene: TRBJ2-2
CDR3 protein: SVALPAGELF

clone size: NA
V gene: TRBV5-6
J gene: TRBJ1-5
CDR3 protein: ASSYGQPAGQPQH

clone size: NA
V gene: TRBV27
J gene: TRBJ1-1
CDR3 protein: ASSTGGYTEAF

clone size: NA
V gene: TRBV7-8
J gene: TRBJ1-6
CDR3 protein: ASSLVRGTPLH

clone size: NA
V gene: TRBV6-2/TRBV6-3
J gene: TRBJ1-1
CDR3 protein: ASSPSGLHTEAF

clone size: NA
V gene: TRBV11-2
J gene: TRBJ2-1
CDR3 protein: ASSLELAGYNEQF

clone size: NA
V gene: TRBV14
J gene: TRBJ2-5
CDR3 protein: ASSRAGLAGPETQY

clone size: NA
V gene: TRBV6-1
J gene: TRBJ1-1
CDR3 protein: ASIPGKNTEAF

clone size: few
V gene: TRBV4-1
J gene: TRBJ2-2
CDR3 protein: ASSQQKRVVGELF

clone size: few
V gene: TRBV6-5
J gene: TRBJ1-2
CDR3 protein: ASSYSNRGYGYT

clone size: NA
V gene: TRBV25-1
J gene: TRBJ2-3
CDR3 protein: ASSVNWGTESTDTQY

clone size: NA
V gene: TRBV18
J gene: TRBJ2-3
CDR3 protein: ASSPLNGADTQY

clone size: few
V gene: TRBV7-3
J gene: TRBJ2-7
CDR3 protein: ASSTRQAGIHEQY

clone size: NA
V gene: TRBV12-3/TRBV12-4
J gene: TRBJ2-1
CDR3 protein: ASGLQGVFNEQF

clone size: NA
V gene: TRBV9
J gene: TRBJ1-2
CDR3 protein: ASSNRHGEAYGYT

clone size: NA
V gene: TRBV7-2
J gene: TRBJ1-2
CDR3 protein: ASSFQFNYGYT

clone size: many
V gene: TRBV4-2
J gene: TRBJ2-7
CDR3 protein: ASSQDGTGGYEQY

clone size: NA
V gene: TRBV5-5
J gene: TRBJ1-1
CDR3 protein: AGSLDPGFTEAF

clone size: NA
V gene: TRBV12-3/TRBV12-4
J gene: TRBJ2-7
CDR3 protein: ASSPGQGFNEQC

clone size: few
V gene: TRBV20-1
J gene: TRBJ2-3
CDR3 protein: SARPSGARDTQY

clone size: NA
V gene: TRBV29-1
J gene: TRBJ2-3
CDR3 protein: SVDLAGAADTQY

clone size: NA
V gene: TRBV10-3
J gene: TRBJ2-7
CDR3 protein: AISAGGDSYEQY

clone size: NA
V gene: TRBV29-1
J gene: TRBJ1-1
CDR3 protein: SAHGRRNTEAF

clone size: many
V gene: TRBV4-3
J gene: TRBJ2-3
CDR3 protein: ASSQEVTALADTQY

clone size: NA
V gene: TRBV6-2/TRBV6-3
J gene: TRBJ2-3
CDR3 protein: ASSPNFGPDTQY

clone size: NA
V gene: TRBV6-5
J gene: TRBJ2-7
CDR3 protein: ASSRTGNDNYEQY

clone size: NA
V gene: TRBV5-1
J gene: TRBJ2-5
CDR3 protein: ASSLTNGEQY

clone size: NA
V gene: TRBV7-2
J gene: TRBJ1-2
CDR3 protein: ASSLALATPYGYT

clone size: few
V gene: TRBV4-3
J gene: TRBJ2-3
CDR3 protein: ASSQAMTSGGRNTQY

clone size: few
V gene: TRBV7-9
J gene: NA
CDR3 protein: ASSFLGGLGPETQY

clone size: NA
V gene: TRBV5-5
J gene: TRBJ2-4
CDR3 protein: ASGFRVDKNIQY

clone size: few
V gene: TRBV20-1
J gene: TRBJ2-3
CDR3 protein: SARGQLAGGQDTQY

clone size: few
V gene: TRBV29-1
J gene: TRBJ2-3
CDR3 protein: SLSGTPGTDTQY

clone size: NA
V gene: TRBV7-6
J gene: TRBJ1-6
CDR3 protein: ASSRTGFESPLH

clone size: NA
V gene: TRBV20-1
J gene: TRBJ2-5
CDR3 protein: SARGRNLRGSYNEQY

clone size: NA
V gene: TRBV12-3/TRBV12-4
J gene: TRBJ2-3
CDR3 protein: ASIINRGASTDTQY

clone size: few
V gene: TRBV25-1
J gene: TRBJ2-1
CDR3 protein: ASSDTVNYNEQF

clone size: NA
V gene: TRBV29-1
J gene: TRBJ2-1
CDR3 protein: SVEVARADEQF

clone size: NA
V gene: TRBV7-8
J gene: TRBJ2-1
CDR3 protein: ASSLLGAETQF

clone size: many
V gene: TRBV25-1
J gene: TRBJ1-1
CDR3 protein: ASRQGNTEAF

clone size: NA
V gene: TRBV7-3
J gene: TRBJ1-1
CDR3 protein: ASSPRGSGTEAF

clone size: few
V gene: TRBV25-1
J gene: TRBJ2-5
CDR3 protein: ASSEFRGDLETQY

clone size: few
V gene: TRBV11-2
J gene: TRBJ2-1
CDR3 protein: ASLQRDEQF

clone size: NA
V gene: TRBV12-3/TRBV12-4
J gene: TRBJ1-2
CDR3 protein: ASSLSRGGYT

clone size: NA
V gene: TRBV5-5
J gene: TRBJ1-4
CDR3 protein: ASSSPGTGGEKLF

clone size: NA
V gene: TRBV27
J gene: TRBJ1-5
CDR3 protein: ASSLKPLGQGFTGSQPQH

clone size: NA
V gene: TRBV10-3
J gene: TRBJ1-1
CDR3 protein: AIRGTGGANTEAF

clone size: NA
V gene: TRBV5-1
J gene: TRBJ2-1
CDR3 protein: ARPAAWRYYLEENEQF

clone size: few
V gene: TRBV7-9
J gene: TRBJ2-3
CDR3 protein: ASSLVSSGGTDTQY

clone size: NA
V gene: TRBV4-2
J gene: TRBJ2-7
CDR3 protein: ASSYRDGDIYEQY

clone size: NA
V gene: TRBV30
J gene: TRBJ2-3
CDR3 protein: AWSAGGVTDMQY

clone size: NA
V gene: TRBV5-5
J gene: TRBJ1-1
CDR3 protein: ASSWGHSTEAF

clone size: few
V gene: TRBV6-5
J gene: TRBJ2-7
CDR3 protein: ASSYSRISWAGYYEQY